One T cell receptor (beta chain) is described in this entry. This entry comes from a study of CD8+CD57+ T cells in acquired aplastic anemia. The overall study: Yields of DNA that came from sorted CD4+ and CD8+ cells averaged around 3 ug.

CD8+CD57+ cell expansion, shown by flow cytometry, had occurred in the patients selected for sequencing. Trimming cost V 4 bases and J 8 bases, with 19 bases left between them. This CDR3 spans 15 amino acids. Germline CDR1 reads SGHRS; CDR2 reads YFSETQ. It was genomic DNA that served as the template for profiling TCR beta VDJ and CDR3. Via MiXCR, TCRdb re-called the reads, giving one row per CDR3 protein. The sample contains 450,000 to 550,000 distinct CDR3 sequences, around a third of which appear only once. The source of this sequence is a human donor with aplastic anemia. The genes are TRBV5-1 and TRBJ2-4, with D possibly TRBD1 on 6 matching bases. Input material: sorted CD4+, CD8+, or CD8+CD57+ T cells (not recorded which) from PBMCs. The CDR3 region is CASSIQTGNEDIQYF. In nucleotides, the CDR3 is TGCGCCAGCAGCATCCAAACAGGGAATGAGGACATTCAGTACTTC.